This TCR gamma chain comes out of a study of gamma-delta T cells after stem cell transplantation. This CDR3 spans 13 amino acids. J was trimmed by 0 bases and V by 5 bases; bases with no gene match: 4. Germline CDR1 is VTNTFY and CDR2 is YDVSTARD (reference sequence). As for this clone: The sample carries other DNA sequences with the same CDR3.

TCRdb re-identified clones in the RT-PCR reads via CATT. The sample has about 1,700 gamma-chain clones; about 20% are singletons. V is TRGV3 and J is TRGJ1 or TRGJ2. This clonotype was obtained from a human donor. It is not recorded whose cells these are; they may come from a transplant donor. Sequencing was performed on gamma-delta T cells. The CDR3 coding sequence is TGTGCCACCTGGGCTATGAATTATTATAAGAAACTCTTT. It translates to CATWAMNYYKKLF.